The 32 T cell receptor beta chains given below trace back to one sample, sequenced in a study of spatial heterogeneity in lung cancer. Noted time point: sample taken at primary tumor resection. Whole RNA obtained from tumor, nontumor lung or frozen PBMC underwent sequencing without sorting. TCRdb passed the 5' RACE reads through MiXCR, listing each CDR3 protein once. The sample consists of some 13,000 distinct CDR3 sequences, roughly 3.9% of them appearing once. The source material was PBMCs, sampled at surgery. The receptors shown here come from a male donor with early-stage non-small cell lung cancer.

This clonotype was detected many times. The library was designed around alpha chains, so this beta chain is a stray read whose abundance carries little weight. V gene TRBV3-1 combines with J gene TRBJ1-4, with D possibly TRBD1 on 5 matching bases. V lost 2 bases and J lost 8, with 15 bases in between. CDR1 is LGHDT, CDR2 YNNKEL, per germline (reference sequence). The CDR3 extends over 15 amino acids. CDR3 amino acids: CASSQKAGGPEKLFF. In nucleotides, the CDR3 is TGTGCCAGCAGCCAAAAGGCCGGGGGACCCGAAAAACTGTTTTTT.

The table lists this clonotype with many counts. This beta chain is off target for a library built for alpha chains, so its abundance means little. The chain carries TRBV2 and TRBJ2-2, with a tentative D call TRBD2 (5 bases). The CDR3 totals 13 residues. Germline-derived CDR1 and CDR2 are SNHLY and FYNNEI. V lost 7 bases and J lost 4, with 10 bases in between. CDR3 amino acids: CASMREPTGELFF. The CDR3 DNA sequence: TGTGCCAGCATGAGGGAGCCCACCGGGGAGCTGTTTTTT.

Concerning this clonotype itself: This beta chain was picked up by a library intended for alpha chains and is off target, so its count carries little meaning. The chain has TRBV27 and TRBJ1-5; D gene uncertain. Germline V lookup: CDR1 MNHEY, CDR2 SMNVEV (reference sequence). Trimming cost V 2 bases and J 5 bases, with 7 bases left between them. The CDR3 totals 13 residues. This chain's CDR3 is CASSLLRDQPQHF. CDR3 bases: TGTGCCAGCAGTTTACTAAGGGATCAGCCCCAGCATTTT.

This clonotype was seen at least ten times. A library prepared for alpha chains yielded this beta chain as an off-target read; its size is of little meaning. The chain joins TRBV7-9 to TRBJ2-7; 7 bases agree with TRBD2. Losses at the gene ends were 2 bases for V and 7 bases for J; bases not matched to a gene: 5. The CDR3 runs 13 residues. The germline V gene encodes CDR1 SEHNR and CDR2 FQNEAQ (reference sequence). CDR3 nucleotides: TGTGCCAGCAGCTTATTGACTAGCTGGGAGCAGTACTTC. Translation: CASSLLTSWEQYF.

The table lists this clonotype with many counts. This beta chain is an off-target read within a library intended for alpha chains, so its frequency means little. This chain links TRBV7-6 with TRBJ2-5; D may correspond to TRBD1 or TRBD2 (5 bases each). The V and J ends lost 5 bases and 8 bases respectively, with 18 bases between them. From germline, CDR1 is SGHVS and CDR2 FNYEAQ. The CDR3 runs 14 residues. CDR3 nucleotides: TGTGCCAGCAGCGCCGGGACCCTCTCTCGAACCCAGTACTTC. Translating gives CASSAGTLSRTQYF.

This clonotype came up many times. Within a library made for alpha chains, this beta chain is off target, and its count is uninformative. The rearrangement joins TRBV28 to TRBJ2-7; 7 nucleotides match TRBD1. Per germline, CDR1 MDHEN and CDR2 SYDVKM. Trimming at V came to 6 bases and at J to 4 bases, leaving 18 bases not matched to a gene. The CDR3 is 17 residues long. The CDR3 is CASSSIARRTGSYEQYF. The CDR3 DNA reads as TGTGCCAGCAGCTCCATAGCGCGGCGGACAGGTTCTTACGAGCAGTACTTC.

This clonotype was seen repeatedly, ten times or more. The library was prepared for alpha chains; this beta chain is a stray read, so its frequency means little. This chain connects TRBV3-1 to TRBJ2-5; 7 nucleotides match TRBD2. CDR1 LGHDT and CDR2 YNNKEL come from the germline V gene (reference sequence). Trimming cost V 4 bases and J 5 bases; bases outside gene matches: 7. This CDR3 is 14 amino acids long. CDR3 sequence (DNA): TGTGCCAGCAGCCGCCGGGACTACGCGGAGACCCAGTACTTC. Translating gives CASSRRDYAETQYF.

There are many counts of this clonotype. This beta chain was picked up by a library intended for alpha chains and is off target, so its count carries little meaning. Here the CDR3 DNA reads TGTGCCAGCTTAACGAGGCGTCTAGCGGGATATGAGACCCAGTACTTC. The encoded protein is CASLTRRLAGYETQYF. The chain recombines TRBV7-3 with TRBJ2-5, with 9 bases that match TRBD2. After removal of 8 bases from V and 5 bases from J, the junction contained 15 bases not matched to a gene. CDR3 length: 16 residues. CDR1 is SGHTA, CDR2 FQGTGA, per germline.

In this sample, this clonotype turned up many times. This beta chain slipped into a library made for alpha chains as a stray read, so its size is not meaningful. The chain recombines TRBV9 with TRBJ2-2, with TRBD1 matching over 7 bases. V shed 3 bases, J shed 5 bases, and the junction held 7 bases outside the gene matches. Germline CDR1 SGDLS, CDR2 YYNGEE. This CDR3 spans 15 amino acids. The CDR3 is CASSEGTVPTGELFF. In DNA form, the CDR3 reads TGTGCCAGCAGCGAGGGGACAGTACCGACCGGGGAGCTGTTTTTT.

There are many counts of this clonotype. Being off target in a library aimed at alpha chains, this beta chain has a size of little meaning. The chain is built from TRBV5-1 and TRBJ2-3; possible D gene TRBD1, 7 bases. The V end lost 5 bases, the J end lost 3 bases, and 16 bases lay between the germline ends. The length of the CDR3 is 15 residues. Germline V lookup: CDR1 SGHRS, CDR2 YFSETQ. DNA for the CDR3: TGCGCCAGCAGAGGAGGGGGCTATCGGACAGATACGCAGTATTTT. This codes for CASRGGGYRTDTQYF.

This clonotype was observed at least ten times. This beta chain turned up in a library designed for alpha chains; as an off-target read, its abundance says little. The chain's CDR3 is CASSYSRGETQYF. In DNA form, the CDR3 reads TGTGCCAGCAGTTACTCGCGCGGGGAGACCCAGTACTTC. This chain joins TRBV6-5 and TRBJ2-5, with D maybe TRBD2 (5 bases). Deletions cut 0 bases from V and 5 bases from J, with 7 bases between. The germline V gene encodes CDR1 MNHEY and CDR2 SVGAGI. The CDR3 extends over 13 amino acids.

This clonotype appeared many times. The library was prepared for alpha chains; this beta chain is a stray read, so its frequency means little. The CDR3 loop is CASYRREGRETQYF. CDR3 nucleotide sequence: TGTGCCAGCTACCGACGGGAGGGCCGGGAGACCCAGTACTTC. This chain links TRBV6-1 with TRBJ2-5; 8 bases map to TRBD2. V trimming: 8 bases; J trimming: 5 bases; junction bases outside the gene matches: 10. The CDR3 runs 14 residues. In germline, CDR1 is MNHNS, CDR2 SASEGT.

In this sample, this clonotype turned up many times. In a library made to pick up alpha chains, this beta chain is a stray read with a size that means little. The gene calls are TRBV4-3 and TRBJ2-7; 7 bases are shared with TRBD2. The CDR3 is made up of 15 amino acids. Per germline, CDR1 LGHNA and CDR2 YSLEER. The V gene end was trimmed by 2 bases and the J gene end by 5 bases; junction bases not matched to a gene: 9. The CDR3 is CASSQYPRGGHEQYF. As DNA, the CDR3 is TGCGCCAGCAGCCAATACCCCCGGGGAGGGCACGAGCAGTACTTC.

This clonotype was seen at least ten times. Since it is a stray read in a library aimed at alpha chains, this beta chain has a size that is not meaningful. The chain combines TRBV7-2 with TRBJ2-1; perhaps TRBD1 as D (6 bases). CDR3 length: 13 amino acids. From germline, CDR1 is SGHTA and CDR2 FQGNSA. Trimming cost V 4 bases and J 9 bases, with 13 bases left between them. CDR3 bases: TGTGCCAGCAGCTCCAACAGGGTTGGTGAGCAGTTCTTC. Translation gives CASSSNRVGEQFF.

This clonotype was detected ten times or more. This beta chain is an off-target read within a library intended for alpha chains, so its frequency means little. This rearrangement joins TRBV28 to TRBJ2-7; 7 positions agree with TRBD2. Germline CDR1 and CDR2: MDHEN and SYDVKM. CDR3 size: 17 residues. V dropped 2 bases and J dropped 2; count of bases not matched to a gene: 12. CDR3 loop: CASSLGVAAGVAYEQYF. For the CDR3, the DNA is TGTGCCAGCAGTTTAGGTGTGGCGGCGGGAGTAGCCTACGAGCAGTACTTC.

Of note for this clonotype: As an off-target read in a library built for alpha chains, this beta chain has a frequency of little significance. The chain links TRBV5-1 to TRBJ2-7; 11 bases are a match to TRBD2. The length of the CDR3 is 18 residues. Unmatched junction bases numbered 11, after V lost 0 bases and J lost 3 bases. Germline V lookup: CDR1 SGHRS, CDR2 YFSETQ. CDR3 sequence (DNA): TGCGCCAGCAGCTTGGTTCTAGCGGGAGGACCGGAGGGCTACGAGCAGTACTTC. This codes for CASSLVLAGGPEGYEQYF.

This clonotype has a count of ten or more. For a library built for alpha chains, this beta chain is a stray read; little rests on its size. The chain combines TRBV6-5 with TRBJ2-1, with a weak D call TRBD2 (6 bases). This CDR3 is built from 15 residues. Per the germline V gene, CDR1 is MNHEY and CDR2 is SVGAGI. The ends were cut back, 7 bases at V and 5 bases at J, with 18 bases in the middle. For the CDR3, the DNA is TGTGCCAGCACGCCTGCTGGGGGGAGGCACAATGAGCAGTTCTTC. Amino acids: CASTPAGGRHNEQFF.

This clonotype was observed at least ten times. Since it is a stray read in a library aimed at alpha chains, this beta chain has a size that is not meaningful. The V call is TRBV28, the J call TRBJ1-5; no definite D call. CDR1 is MDHEN and CDR2 is SYDVKM in the germline V gene. The length of the CDR3 is 15 residues. Deletions cut 8 bases from V and 0 bases from J, with 14 bases between. CDR3 in DNA: TGTGCCAGCGAGGAGAGGGTTAATAGCAATCAGCCCCAGCATTTT. It specifies CASEERVNSNQPQHF.

In its sample, this clonotype was seen many times. This beta chain is off target for a library built for alpha chains, so its abundance means little. V is TRBV20-1 and J is TRBJ2-1; D assignment may be TRBD1 or TRBD2 (5 bases each). From germline, CDR1 is DFQATT and CDR2 SNEGSKA (reference sequence). With 7 bases removed from V and 9 bases from J, the gap between germline ends came to 16 bases. The CDR3 consists of 12 residues. DNA for the CDR3: TGCAGTGAGAAGGGGTGGAGCGGTGAGCAGTTCTTC. This translates into CSEKGWSGEQFF.

As concerns this clonotype: The library was built for alpha chains, so this beta chain is an off-target read and its size means little. This chain connects TRBV12-3 or TRBV12-4 to TRBJ2-3; 15 bases agree with TRBD2. This CDR3 comprises 19 residues. Losses at the gene ends were 5 bases for V and 3 bases for J; bases not matched to a gene: 12. The CDR3 spells CASSPNPGLAGGGTDTQYF. In DNA form, the CDR3 reads TGTGCCAGCAGTCCGAACCCGGGACTAGCGGGAGGTGGGACAGATACGCAGTATTTT.

This clonotype appeared many times. As an off-target read in a library built for alpha chains, this beta chain has a frequency of little significance. This chain connects TRBV9 to TRBJ2-5; 10 nucleotides agree with TRBD1. Trimming removed 5 bases from V and 3 bases from J; junction bases left unmatched: 4. This CDR3 has 14 amino acids. Germline-derived CDR1 and CDR2 are SGDLS and YYNGEE. The CDR3 coding sequence is TGTGCCAGCAGTAAGACAGGGGGCGAAGAGACCCAGTACTTC. It translates to CASSKTGGEETQYF.

Comments on this clonotype: This beta chain appears as a stray read in a library generated for alpha chains; its size is not informative. V is TRBV27 and J is TRBJ2-7, with D perhaps TRBD2 (6 bases). CDR3 length equals 17 residues. CDR1 is MNHEY and CDR2 is SMNVEV in the germline V gene (reference sequence). V gave up 5 bases and J gave up 0 bases, with 20 bases separating them. The CDR3 spells CASSPQEGSGFSYEQYF. DNA of the CDR3: TGTGCCAGCAGTCCCCAAGAGGGTAGCGGATTCTCCTACGAGCAGTACTTC.

This clonotype was detected ten times or more. The library was built for alpha chains, so this beta chain is an off-target read and its size means little. This chain uses TRBV29-1 with TRBJ2-3, with 10 bases fitting TRBD1. This CDR3 is 14 amino acids long. The trim removed 5 bases at V and 3 bases at J, leaving 5 bases unmatched. Per the germline V gene, CDR1 is SQVTM and CDR2 is ANQGSEA. This CDR3 reads CSVLPDRGTDTQYF. As DNA, the CDR3 is TGCAGCGTTCTCCCGGACAGGGGGACAGATACGCAGTATTTT.

Many counts were recorded for this clonotype. Because the library targeted alpha chains, this beta chain is an off-target read whose size means little. The chain uses TRBV19 and TRBJ2-1; TRBD2 matches 10 bases. The CDR3 consists of 16 residues. With 2 bases clipped from V and 7 bases from J, the junction kept 8 bases outside the gene matches. CDR1 and CDR2 from the germline V gene are LNHDA and SQIVND (reference sequence). DNA for the CDR3: TGTGCCAGTAGTATATGGAGCGGGAGGGCCGGGAATGAGCAGTTCTTC. It translates to CASSIWSGRAGNEQFF.

In this sample, this clonotype turned up many times. This beta chain represents an off-target read in a library built for alpha chains; its size is of limited meaning. V is TRBV11-1 and J is TRBJ2-7; D remains unclear. Germline lookup yields CDR1 SGHAT and CDR2 FQDESV (reference sequence). The CDR3 length is 13 residues. V lost 1 base and J 3 bases, leaving 7 bases between the germline ends. The CDR3 sequence is CASSLGFRYEQYF. The CDR3, as DNA: TGTGCCAGCAGCTTAGGGTTCCGCTACGAGCAGTACTTC.

This clonotype was detected ten times or more. A library prepared for alpha chains yielded this beta chain as an off-target read; its size is of little meaning. J is TRBJ2-1 and V is TRBV7-8; D gene uncertain. V was trimmed by 1 base and J by 3 bases, leaving 1 base between them. Germline V gene data show CDR1 as SGHVS and CDR2 as FQNEAQ. The CDR3 length is 12 residues. For the CDR3, the DNA is TGTGCCAGCAGCTTAGACTACAATGAGCAGTTCTTC. As protein: CASSLDYNEQFF.

This clonotype was seen ten or more times. This beta chain turned up in a library designed for alpha chains; as an off-target read, its abundance says little. This chain uses TRBV7-9 with TRBJ2-7, with 8 bases fitting TRBD2. Germline V gene data show CDR1 as SEHNR and CDR2 as FQNEAQ (reference sequence). This CDR3 is built from 15 residues. J lost 7 bases, V lost 4 bases, and 12 bases had no gene match. This chain's CDR3 is CASSYGSGTSWEQYF. CDR3 bases: TGTGCCAGCAGCTATGGTAGCGGGACCTCCTGGGAGCAGTACTTC.

This clonotype was recorded at least ten times. The library was prepared for alpha chains; this beta chain is a stray read, so its frequency means little. This chain links TRBV3-1 with TRBJ2-3; D is perhaps TRBD2 (6 bases). V was trimmed by 4 bases and J by 2 bases, leaving 10 bases between them. Germline V gives CDR1 LGHDT, CDR2 YNNKEL (reference sequence). There are 14 residues in the CDR3. The CDR3 is CASSLQDYTDTQYF. The CDR3 DNA sequence: TGTGCCAGCAGCCTACAGGACTACACAGATACGCAGTATTTT.

This clonotype was counted at least ten times. For a library built for alpha chains, this beta chain is a stray read; little rests on its size. This rearrangement joins TRBV20-1 to TRBJ2-1; a weak D match, TRBD2 (5 bases). The CDR3 has 17 amino acids. V lost 4 bases and J 0 bases, leaving 19 bases between the germline ends. Germline V gene lookup returns CDR1 DFQATT and CDR2 SNEGSKA (reference sequence). CDR3 DNA: TGCAGTGCTACACCGCCGGGCGGGCCGAGCTCCTACAATGAGCAGTTCTTC. Amino acids: CSATPPGGPSSYNEQFF.

Many counts were recorded for this clonotype. This beta chain was picked up by a library intended for alpha chains and is off target, so its count carries little meaning. The rearrangement joins TRBV6-2 or TRBV6-3 to TRBJ1-1; TRBD1 matches 11 bases. CDR3 size: 16 residues. V shed 4 bases, J shed 4 bases, and the junction held 8 bases outside the gene matches. The germline gives CDR1 MNHEY, CDR2 SVGEGT. The CDR3 DNA sequence: TGTGCCAGCAGTTCGTCGGACAGGGGGCTGGGCACTGAAGCTTTCTTT. As protein: CASSSSDRGLGTEAFF.

This clonotype was picked up many times. For a library built for alpha chains, this beta chain is a stray read; little rests on its size. The chain combines TRBV5-1 with TRBJ2-7; D might be TRBD1 or TRBD2, each matching 5 bases. Trimming left V 0 bases short and J 2 bases short, with 12 bases between. From germline, CDR1 is SGHRS and CDR2 YFSETQ. The CDR3 has 15 amino acids. In DNA, the CDR3 is TGCGCCAGCAGCTTGGAACCGGGACCCACCTACGAGCAGTACTTC. Translated: CASSLEPGPTYEQYF.

Notes on this clonotype: Since it is a stray read in a library aimed at alpha chains, this beta chain has a size that is not meaningful. CDR3 DNA sequence: TGTGCCAGCAGCCCAACTAGCGGGAGGGCCCAGCAGTACTTC. This translates into CASSPTSGRAQQYF. V and J are TRBV3-1 and TRBJ2-7; 13 bases map to TRBD2. The germline V gene has CDR1 LGHDT and CDR2 YNNKEL (reference sequence). With 4 bases clipped from V and 8 bases from J, the junction kept 5 bases outside the gene matches. This CDR3 comprises 14 residues.